Following are 21 T cell receptor beta chains from one sample sequenced in a study of read filtering for tumor transcriptome and immune sequencing (dated by TCRdb to the early 2020s). Instrument on record: Illumina HiSeq 4000. TCR libraries were constructed from 350 to 400 ng RNA using the Immunoverse kit, and molecular barcoded adaptors covering alpha/delta and beta/gamma chains were employed. The raw public reads went through TCRdb reprocessing: fastp at Q25, MiXCR clone calling, in-frame beta chains kept. Every CDR3 protein is listed once, alongside the most common genes and DNA of its rows. This sample is represented by about 48,000 distinct CDR3 sequences; roughly a fifth of them were singletons. 15% of the sample comes from the top ten. The sequenced sample was a population of CD138-negative cells sorted from bone marrow. The cell subset or site label for this specimen denotes: bone marrow mononuclear cells depleted of CD138+ plasma/myeloma cells by negative magnetic selection. These receptors all stem from a donor aged 40 or older with multiple myeloma.

This clonotype was recorded at least ten times. V and J are TRBV7-3 and TRBJ2-1, with TRBD2 identical over 10 bases. This CDR3 region has 15 residues. The trim removed 5 bases at V and 1 base at J, leaving 2 bases unmatched. CDR1 is SGHTA and CDR2 is FQGTGA in the germline V gene. CDR3 in amino acids: CASSRTSGSYNEQFF. DNA for the CDR3: TGTGCCAGCAGCAGGACTAGCGGTTCCTACAATGAGCAGTTCTTC.

The J gene is TRBJ2-3, the V gene TRBV18; D call uncertain. Trimming left V 5 bases short and J 2 bases short, with 8 bases between. The CDR3 totals 13 residues. Germline V gene lookup returns CDR1 KGHSH and CDR2 LQKENI. The CDR3 DNA reads TGTGCCAGCTCAACGGACCTCACAGATACGCAGTATTTT. Protein: CASSTDLTDTQYF.

This clonotype was observed once. This may arise from a read error, as a much more abundant clone is one base away. V gene TRBV7-2 combines with J gene TRBJ2-5; D gene ambiguous. The CDR3 has 13 residues. CDR1 is SGHTA and CDR2 is FQGNSA in the germline V gene. The V and J ends lost 3 bases and 3 bases respectively, with 8 bases between them. In DNA, the CDR3 is TGTGCCAGCAGCTTGTGGAGCAAAGAGACCCAGTACTTC. Protein: CASSLWSKETQYF.

This clonotype was detected many times. The gene calls are TRBV2 and TRBJ2-3; D gene uncertain. V lost 1 base and J 0 bases, leaving 2 bases between the germline ends. The germline V gene encodes CDR1 SNHLY and CDR2 FYNNEI. CDR3 size: 13 residues. This CDR3 is CASSEESTDTQYF. CDR3 in DNA: TGTGCCAGCAGTGAAGAGAGCACAGATACGCAGTATTTT.

This clonotype was seen a handful of times. This chain joins TRBV12-5 and TRBJ2-3; 8 bases map to TRBD1. The V and J ends lost 1 base and 6 bases, in that order; junction bases with no gene match: 9. This CDR3 is built from 16 residues. Germline V CDR1 and CDR2: LGHNT, FRNRAP. CDR3 bases: TGTGCTAGTGGTTTGGCGGCAGGGGGCCAGCGGGATACGCAGTATTTT. It translates to CASGLAAGGQRDTQYF. Full variable domain (rest looked up from reference TRBV12-5 and TRBJ2-3): DARVTQTPRHKVTEMGQEVTMRCQPILGHNTVFWYRQTMMQGLELLAYFRNRAPLDDSGMPKDRFSAEMPDATLATLKIQPSEPRDSAVYFCASGLAAGGQRDTQYFGPGTRLTVL.

This clonotype was observed at least ten times. The V and J genes are TRBV5-1 and TRBJ2-7; D uncertain. Germline assignment: CDR1 SGHRS and CDR2 YFSETQ. Trimming removed 0 bases from V and 9 bases from J, with 19 bases in between. This CDR3 has 15 residues. For the CDR3, the DNA is TGCGCCAGCAGCTTGGAGGCCGGATCAGGAGATGGGCAGTACTTC. Translation: CASSLEAGSGDGQYF. The full variable domain, completed using reference TRBV5-1 and TRBJ2-7, is KAGVTQTPRYLIKTRGQQVTLSCSPISGHRSVSWYQQTPGQGLQFLFEYFSETQRNKGNFPGRFSGRQFSNSRSEMNVSTLELGDSALYLCASSLEAGSGDGQYFGPGTRLTVT.

Of note for this clonotype: Since a much larger clone is just one base distant, this may be a read error. CDR3 sequence reads: CASGKASGIGRLAGELFF. For the CDR3, the DNA is TGTGCCAGTGGTAAGGCTAGCGGGATTGGCCGGTTAGCCGGGGAGCTGTTTTTT. This rearrangement joins TRBV19 to TRBJ2-2; TRBD2 matches 9 bases. Looked up from germline, CDR1 is LNHDA and CDR2 is SQIVND (reference sequence). This CDR3 is 18 amino acids long. The J segment lost 6 bases and the V segment lost 8 bases, leaving 19 bases of the junction unmatched.

This clonotype was detected a few times. The genes are TRBV3-1 and TRBJ2-1; D not resolved. Germline V lookup: CDR1 LGHDT, CDR2 YNNKEL (reference sequence). This CDR3 spans 11 amino acids. V lost 10 bases and J lost 1, with 5 bases in between. The DNA of the CDR3 is TGTGCCACCGGGTCCTACAATGAGCAGTTCTTC. It encodes CATGSYNEQFF.

The genes are TRBV5-1 and TRBJ2-2; 8 nucleotides agree with TRBD1. Unmatched junction bases numbered 5, after V lost 1 base and J lost 6 bases. This CDR3 is built from 15 residues. Germline V gene lookup returns CDR1 SGHRS and CDR2 YFSETQ. The CDR3, as DNA: TGCGCCAGCAGCTTGACAGGGGGAATGGCCGGGGAGCTGTTTTTT. Translating gives CASSLTGGMAGELFF.

This clonotype was seen repeatedly, ten times or more. This chain connects TRBV25-1 to TRBJ2-1; tentative D call: TRBD2 (5 bases). Trimming pared 7 bases from V and 6 bases from J, leaving 28 bases between. Germline CDR1 is MGHDK and CDR2 is SYGVNS. This CDR3 comprises 18 residues. CDR3 bases: TGTGCCAGCAATGATCCCCGAGCTGTTGGGCCCCGGGGCAATGAGCAGTTCTTC. Translating gives CASNDPRAVGPRGNEQFF.

In its sample, this clonotype was seen many times. The chain links TRBV11-3 to TRBJ2-2; TRBD1 might be the D (6 bases). CDR1 is SGHNT, CDR2 YENEEA, per germline. The CDR3 length is 16 residues. The ends were cut back, 1 base at V and 5 bases at J, with 14 bases in the middle. Written as DNA, the CDR3 is TGTGCCAGCAGCTTAGGACCAGCAGGGGAAACCGGGGAGCTGTTTTTT. Protein: CASSLGPAGETGELFF.

In this sample, this clonotype turned up many times. This chain connects TRBV10-1 to TRBJ2-6; D not certain. The germline V gene has CDR1 WNHNN and CDR2 SYGVQD (reference sequence). V lost 4 bases and J lost 6, with 7 bases in between. The CDR3 is made up of 13 amino acids. CDR3 in amino acids: CASSGPEANVLTF. CDR3 DNA: TGCGCCAGCAGTGGACCCGAGGCCAACGTCCTGACTTTC.

This clonotype was found many times. This chain links TRBV12-3 or TRBV12-4 with TRBJ2-5; 10 bases match TRBD2. Trimming at V came to 3 bases and at J to 5 bases, leaving 6 bases not matched to a gene. The CDR3 covers 15 residues. The DNA of the CDR3 is TGTGCCAGCAGTTTTAAACTAGCGGGACAGGAGACCCAGTACTTC. Its protein is CASSFKLAGQETQYF.

This clonotype was picked up many times. This chain connects TRBV18 to TRBJ1-1; a weak D match, TRBD1 (5 bases). Deletions cut 3 bases from V and 1 base from J, with 12 bases between. The CDR3 extends over 15 amino acids. The germline V gene encodes CDR1 KGHSH and CDR2 LQKENI. The CDR3 loop reads CASSPYGRENTEAFF. DNA of the CDR3: TGTGCCAGCTCACCGTATGGCAGGGAGAACACTGAAGCTTTCTTT. The full variable domain, in which reference TRBV18 and TRBJ1-1 provide the parts outside the CDR3, is NAGVMQNPRHLVRRRGQEARLRCSPMKGHSHVYWYRQLPEEGLKFMVYLQKENIIDESGMPKERFSAEFPKEGPSILRIQQVVRGDSAAYFCASSPYGRENTEAFFGQGTRLTVV.

This chain links TRBV7-3 with TRBJ2-5; 9 positions agree with TRBD2. CDR1 and CDR2 from the germline V gene are SGHTA and FQGTGA. The CDR3 contains 17 residues. V shed 4 bases, J shed 5 bases, and the junction held 14 bases outside the gene matches. The DNA of the CDR3 is TGTGCCAGCAGCTCCCCCACCCCCCCCGGGACTAGCGAGACCCAGTACTTC. This sequence encodes CASSSPTPPGTSETQYF.

The chain couples TRBV7-2 to TRBJ2-5; D remains unclear. This CDR3 region has 14 residues. Trimming removed 2 bases from V and 2 bases from J, with 9 bases in between. Per the germline V gene, CDR1 is SGHTA and CDR2 is FQGNSA. CDR3: CASSLSKGQETQYF. CDR3 nucleotides: TGTGCCAGCAGCTTATCAAAAGGGCAAGAGACCCAGTACTTC.

This clonotype occurred many times. One end of the junction fails to match germline, which may point to a read error. The chain employs TRBV5-1 and TRBJ2-1; TRBD2 aligns across 7 bases. The CDR3 covers 13 residues. Germline CDR1 SGHRS, CDR2 YFSETQ. The CDR3 protein is CASSLQLGTTSVF. The CDR3 nucleotides read TGCGCCAGCAGCTTGCAATTAGGGACTACGTCGGTCTTC.

This clonotype was detected many times. The chain is built from TRBV20-1 and TRBJ2-2, with no clear D. V was trimmed by 0 bases and J by 6 bases, leaving 11 bases between them. There are 14 residues in the CDR3. From germline, CDR1 is DFQATT and CDR2 SNEGSKA (reference sequence). The CDR3 bases are TGCAGTGCTAGAGACATACGAGGTTCCGGGGAGCTGTTTTTT. This translates into CSARDIRGSGELFF.

The chain couples TRBV6-5 to TRBJ2-7; 7 bases match TRBD2. The CDR3 loop spans 13 amino acids. Germline V gene lookup returns CDR1 MNHEY and CDR2 SVGAGI. Trimming removed 7 bases from V and 3 bases from J; junction bases left unmatched: 6. CDR3 sequence (DNA): TGTGCCAGCAATAAGGGACTAATCTACGAGCAGTACTTC. Encoded protein: CASNKGLIYEQYF.

Points on this clonotype: A much larger clonotype is one base distant, so this may be a read error. V gene TRBV2 combines with J gene TRBJ2-5; D may be TRBD2 (6 bases). This CDR3 contains 9 residues. Germline CDR1 is SNHLY and CDR2 is FYNNEI. Here the CDR3 DNA reads TGTACGTTAGCGGAGATCCAGTACTTC. It translates to CTLAEIQYF.

This clonotype was detected ten times or more. The chain is built from TRBV28 and TRBJ2-1; 12 nucleotides agree with TRBD2. The CDR3 extends over 15 amino acids. Germline loops: CDR1 MDHEN, CDR2 SYDVKM. V was pared by 7 bases and J by 3 bases, with 4 bases of the junction left unmatched. CDR3 in DNA: TGTGCCAGCAACAAACTAGCGGGGGGCTACAATGAGCAGTTCTTC. It codes for CASNKLAGGYNEQFF.